This T cell receptor beta chain was recovered during a study of CD8+ T cells in alopecia areata. The treatment is: oral pan-JAK inhibitor, 5-10 mg twice daily. CDR3 length equals 10 residues. The V end lost 5 bases, the J end lost 7 bases, and 8 bases lay between the germline ends. Germline lookup yields CDR1 SQVTM and CDR2 ANQGSEA. In each case, RNA was isolated and then reverse transcribed into cDNA as the sequencing template. The method was immunoSEQ multiplex PCR; TCRdb's version includes in-frame clones alone and lacks a portion of them. The data contain just over 150,000 clones, approximately 65% of them singletons.

J is TRBJ1-1 and V is TRBV29-1; D is undetermined. The origin of this receptor is a human donor with alopecia areata. The specimen comprised CD4+ T cells sorted from blood, sampled at week 4, from a patient treated with tofacitinib. This chain's CDR3 is CSVKEGEAFF. DNA for the CDR3: TGCAGCGTTAAGGAGGGTGAAGCTTTCTTT.